This T cell receptor beta chain was recorded in a study of blood T cell repertoires in COVID-19. As for the study in general: COVID-19 samples from acute and convalescent phases originated in the United States, Italy and Spain. Nucleic acid was either cDNA or gDNA, and it came from T cells, B-cell-depleted T cells, or PBMCs.

The CDR3 runs to 15 residues. CDR1 is MDHEN and CDR2 is SYDVKM in the germline V gene. Trimming pared 0 bases from V and 0 bases from J, leaving 8 bases between. Clones were read by immunoSEQ multiplex PCR, and TCRdb kept only the in-frame ones, dropping some. The repertoire holds 24,000 or so clones, with over 75% as singletons. This clonotype originated in a man between 65 and 85 years old in a cohort sampled during active COVID-19. The chain carries TRBV28 and TRBJ1-1; tentatively, D is TRBD1 (6 bases). The sequencing input was peripheral blood. The CDR3 nucleotides read TGTGCCAGCAGTTTATGGGCAGGGGTGAACACTGAAGCTTTCTTT. Protein product: CASSLWAGVNTEAFF.